The text below deals with one T cell receptor (beta chain). A J-beta primer mix and a sample-barcoded 5' primer were used in a second PCR of roughly 7 to 12 cycles. TCRdb re-analysed the 5' RACE reads in MiXCR, keeping a single row per CDR3 protein. The sample shows around 1,500,000 distinct CDR3 sequences, roughly 30% of them seen only once. This record comes from a study of blood T cells in healthy people across ages. The CDR3 is 16 amino acids. V shed 1 base, J shed 2 bases, and the junction held 8 bases outside the gene matches. Germline V gene data show CDR1 as MGHRA and CDR2 as YSYEKL. Donors were systemically healthy Caucasian individuals from Russia aged about 6 to 95 years. Donors gave roughly 9.1 milliliters of peripheral blood apiece. The authors extracted at least 5.5 micrograms of total RNA per sample.

The sample taken for sequencing was blood. The rearrangement links TRBV4-1 to TRBJ2-7; 7 nucleotides align to TRBD1. This TCR was recovered from a woman aged 25 to 39 in good health. The CDR3: CASSQGNRDRPYEQYF. CDR3 nucleotides: TGCGCCAGCAGCCAAGGAAACCGGGACAGACCCTACGAGCAGTACTTC.